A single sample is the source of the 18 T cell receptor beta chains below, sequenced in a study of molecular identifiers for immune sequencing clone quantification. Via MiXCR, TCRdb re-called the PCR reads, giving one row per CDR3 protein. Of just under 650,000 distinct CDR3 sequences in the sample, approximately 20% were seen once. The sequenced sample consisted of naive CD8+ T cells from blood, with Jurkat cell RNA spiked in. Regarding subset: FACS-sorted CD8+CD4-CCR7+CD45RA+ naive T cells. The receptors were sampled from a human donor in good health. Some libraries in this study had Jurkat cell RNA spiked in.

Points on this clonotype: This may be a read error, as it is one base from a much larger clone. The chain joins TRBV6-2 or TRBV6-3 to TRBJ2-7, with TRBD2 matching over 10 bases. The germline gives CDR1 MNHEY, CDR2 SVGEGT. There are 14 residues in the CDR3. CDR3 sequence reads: CAGSYREREGEQYF. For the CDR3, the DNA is TGTGCCGGCAGTTACCGGGAGCGGGAGGGCGAGCAGTACTTC.

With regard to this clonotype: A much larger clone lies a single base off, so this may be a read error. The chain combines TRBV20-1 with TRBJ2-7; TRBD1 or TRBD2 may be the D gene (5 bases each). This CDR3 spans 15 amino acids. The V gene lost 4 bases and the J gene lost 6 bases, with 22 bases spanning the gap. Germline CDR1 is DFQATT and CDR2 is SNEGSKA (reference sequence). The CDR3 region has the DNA TGCAGTGCTAAAATACCCGGGACCGCCTTTGGCGAGCAGTACTTC. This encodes CSAKIPGTAFGEQYF.

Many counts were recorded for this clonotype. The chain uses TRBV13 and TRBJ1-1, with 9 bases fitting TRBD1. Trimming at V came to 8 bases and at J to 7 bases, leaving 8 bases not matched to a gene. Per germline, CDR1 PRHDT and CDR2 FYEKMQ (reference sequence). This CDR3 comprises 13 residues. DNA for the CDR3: TGTGCCAGCGGATCGACAGGGGGGATTGAAGCTTTCTTT. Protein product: CASGSTGGIEAFF.

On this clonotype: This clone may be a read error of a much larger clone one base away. The CDR3 DNA follows: TGTGCCATCAGTGGGTCGATACAGGGTGGGAGTCAGCCCCAGCATTTT. This encodes CAISGSIQGGSQPQHF. This rearrangement joins TRBV10-3 to TRBJ1-5; TRBD1 is a possible D gene (6 bases). Per germline, CDR1 ENHRY and CDR2 SYGVKD. The CDR3 sequence is 16 residues long. Trimming stripped 4 bases from V and 6 bases from J, with 19 bases between.

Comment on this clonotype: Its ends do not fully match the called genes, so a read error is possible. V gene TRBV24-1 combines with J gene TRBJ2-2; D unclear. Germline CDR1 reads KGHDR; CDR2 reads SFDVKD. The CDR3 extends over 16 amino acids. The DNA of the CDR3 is TGTGCCGCCAGTGATTCCTTGCCCGGATTGGCCGGGGAGCTGTTTTTT. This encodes CAASDSLPGLAGELFF.

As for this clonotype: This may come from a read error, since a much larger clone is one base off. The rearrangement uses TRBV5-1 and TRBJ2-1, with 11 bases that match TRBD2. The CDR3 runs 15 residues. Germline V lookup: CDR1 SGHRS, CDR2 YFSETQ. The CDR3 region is CDSSFPSGGHNEQFF. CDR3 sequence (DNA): TGCGACAGCAGCTTCCCTAGCGGGGGGCACAATGAGCAGTTCTTC.

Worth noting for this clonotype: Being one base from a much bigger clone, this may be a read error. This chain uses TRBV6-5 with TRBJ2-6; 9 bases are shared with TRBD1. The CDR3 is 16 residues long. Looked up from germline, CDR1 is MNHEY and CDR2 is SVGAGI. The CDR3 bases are TGTGCCAGCAGAGGGACAGGGTCCGGCGGGGCCGACGTCCTGACTTTC. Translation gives CASRGTGSGGADVLTF.

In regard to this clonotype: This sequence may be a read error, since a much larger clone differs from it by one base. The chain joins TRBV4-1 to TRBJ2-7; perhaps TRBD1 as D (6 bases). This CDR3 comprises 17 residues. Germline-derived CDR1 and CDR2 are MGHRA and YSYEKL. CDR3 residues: CASSQVTSGVQGYGQYF. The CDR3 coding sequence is TGCGCCAGCAGCCAAGTGACCTCAGGGGTCCAGGGCTACGGGCAGTACTTC.

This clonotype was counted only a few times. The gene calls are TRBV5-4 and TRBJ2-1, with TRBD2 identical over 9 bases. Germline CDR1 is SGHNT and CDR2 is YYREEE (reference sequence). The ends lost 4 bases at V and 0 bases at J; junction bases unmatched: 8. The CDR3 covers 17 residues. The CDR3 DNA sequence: TGTGCCAGCAGCCCGGCTAGCGGGGTCAGCTCCTACAATGAGCAGTTCTTC. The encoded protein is CASSPASGVSSYNEQFF.

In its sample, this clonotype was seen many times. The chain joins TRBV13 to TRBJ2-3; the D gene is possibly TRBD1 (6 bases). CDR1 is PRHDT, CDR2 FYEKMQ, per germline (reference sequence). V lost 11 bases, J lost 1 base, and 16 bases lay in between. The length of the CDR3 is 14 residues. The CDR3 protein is CAHSPGARTDTQYF. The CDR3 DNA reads TGTGCCCACTCGCCAGGGGCTCGCACAGATACGCAGTATTTT.

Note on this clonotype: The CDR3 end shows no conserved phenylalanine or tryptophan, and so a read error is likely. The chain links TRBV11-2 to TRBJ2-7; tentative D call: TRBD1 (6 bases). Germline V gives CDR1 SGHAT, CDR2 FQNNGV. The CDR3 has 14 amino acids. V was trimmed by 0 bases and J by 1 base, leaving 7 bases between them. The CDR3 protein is CASSLETGSYEQYS. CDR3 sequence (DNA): TGTGCCAGCAGCTTAGAAACAGGGTCCTACGAGCAGTACTCC.

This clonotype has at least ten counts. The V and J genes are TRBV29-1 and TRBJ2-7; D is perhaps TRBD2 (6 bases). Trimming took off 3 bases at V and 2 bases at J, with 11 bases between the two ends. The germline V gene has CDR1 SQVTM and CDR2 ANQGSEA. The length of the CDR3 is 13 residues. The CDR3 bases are TGCAGCGTTGAGGGGGAGGTAGCCTACGAGCAGTACTTC. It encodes CSVEGEVAYEQYF.

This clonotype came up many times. CDR3 in amino acids: CSARYLGNYGYTF. CDR3 sequence (DNA): TGCAGTGCTAGATATCTGGGAAACTATGGCTACACCTTC. The V gene is TRBV20-1, the J gene TRBJ1-2; D unresolved. The germline V gene encodes CDR1 DFQATT and CDR2 SNEGSKA (reference sequence). CDR3 length: 13 amino acids. V lost 2 bases and J lost 2, with 9 bases in between.

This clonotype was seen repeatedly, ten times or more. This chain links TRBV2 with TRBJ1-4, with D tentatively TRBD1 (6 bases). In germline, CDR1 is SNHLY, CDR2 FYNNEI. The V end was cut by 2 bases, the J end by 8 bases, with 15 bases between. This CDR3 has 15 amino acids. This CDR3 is CASSELGQINEKLFF. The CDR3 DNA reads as TGTGCCAGCAGTGAACTGGGACAAATCAACGAAAAACTGTTTTTT.

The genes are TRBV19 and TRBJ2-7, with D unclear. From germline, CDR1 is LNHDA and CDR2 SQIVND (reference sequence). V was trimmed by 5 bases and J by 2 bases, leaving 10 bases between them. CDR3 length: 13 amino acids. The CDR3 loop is CASSETPTYEQYF. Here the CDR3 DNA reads TGTGCCAGTAGTGAGACCCCCACCTACGAGCAGTACTTC.

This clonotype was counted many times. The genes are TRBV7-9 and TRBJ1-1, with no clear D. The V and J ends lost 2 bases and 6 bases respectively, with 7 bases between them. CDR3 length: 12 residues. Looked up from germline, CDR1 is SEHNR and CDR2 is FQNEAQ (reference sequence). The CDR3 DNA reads TGTGCCAGCAGCTTACTTTCGCCTGAAGCTTTCTTT. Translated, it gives CASSLLSPEAFF.

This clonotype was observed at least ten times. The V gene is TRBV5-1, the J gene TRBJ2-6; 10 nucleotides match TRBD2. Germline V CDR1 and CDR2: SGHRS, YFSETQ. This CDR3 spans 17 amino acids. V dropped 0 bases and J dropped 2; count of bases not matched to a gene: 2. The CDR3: CASSLALAGPGANVLTF. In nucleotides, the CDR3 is TGCGCCAGCAGCTTGGCACTAGCGGGACCTGGGGCCAACGTCCTGACTTTC.

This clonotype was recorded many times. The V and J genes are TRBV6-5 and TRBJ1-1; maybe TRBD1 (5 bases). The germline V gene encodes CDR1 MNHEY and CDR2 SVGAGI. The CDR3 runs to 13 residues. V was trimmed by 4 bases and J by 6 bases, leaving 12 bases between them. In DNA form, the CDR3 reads TGTGCCAGCAGTTTGTCCACGGGGGCTGAAGCTTTCTTT. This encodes CASSLSTGAEAFF.